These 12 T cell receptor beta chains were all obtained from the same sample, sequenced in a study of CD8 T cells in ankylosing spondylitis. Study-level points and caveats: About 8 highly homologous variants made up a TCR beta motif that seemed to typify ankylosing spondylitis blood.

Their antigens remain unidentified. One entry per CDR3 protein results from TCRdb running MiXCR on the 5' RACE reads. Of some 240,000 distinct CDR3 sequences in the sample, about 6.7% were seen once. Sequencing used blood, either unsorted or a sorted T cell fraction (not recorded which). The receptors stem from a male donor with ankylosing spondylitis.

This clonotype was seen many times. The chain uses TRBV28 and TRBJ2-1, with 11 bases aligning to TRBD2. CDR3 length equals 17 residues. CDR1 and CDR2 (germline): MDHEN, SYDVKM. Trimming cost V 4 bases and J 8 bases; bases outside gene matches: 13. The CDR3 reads CASSSSRASGRSDEQFF. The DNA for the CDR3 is TGTGCCAGCAGTTCCTCCCGGGCTAGCGGGAGGAGTGATGAGCAGTTCTTC.

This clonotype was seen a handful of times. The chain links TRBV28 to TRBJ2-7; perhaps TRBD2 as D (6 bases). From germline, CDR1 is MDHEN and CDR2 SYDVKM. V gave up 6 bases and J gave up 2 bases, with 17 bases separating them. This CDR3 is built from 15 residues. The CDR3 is CASRDARDFAYEQYF. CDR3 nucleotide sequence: TGTGCCAGCAGAGATGCCCGGGACTTTGCCTACGAGCAGTACTTC.

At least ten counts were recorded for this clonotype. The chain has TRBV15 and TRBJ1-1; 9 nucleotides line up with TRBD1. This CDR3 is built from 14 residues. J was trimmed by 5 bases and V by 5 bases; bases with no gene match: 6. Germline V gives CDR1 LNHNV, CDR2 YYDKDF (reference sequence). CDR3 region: CATSSGTGRTEAFF. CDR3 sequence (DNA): TGTGCCACCAGCTCCGGGACAGGGAGAACTGAAGCTTTCTTT.

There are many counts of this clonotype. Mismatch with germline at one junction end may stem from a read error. In DNA form, the CDR3 reads TGTGCCAGCGGCTTGGGGACAGGGTTAGAGACCCAGTACTTC. Protein sequence: CASGLGTGLETQYF. The chain combines TRBV7-9 with TRBJ2-5; 9 bases match TRBD1. CDR1 SEHNR and CDR2 FQNEAQ come from the germline V gene (reference sequence). This CDR3 spans 14 amino acids.

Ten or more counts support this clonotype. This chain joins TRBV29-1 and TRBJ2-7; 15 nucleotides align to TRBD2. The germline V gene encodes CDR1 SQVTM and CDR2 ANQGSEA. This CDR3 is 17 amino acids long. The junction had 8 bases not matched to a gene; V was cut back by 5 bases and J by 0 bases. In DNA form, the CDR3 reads TGCAGCGTTATTGAACAGGGACTAGCGGGGGGCTCCTACGAGCAGTACTTC. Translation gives CSVIEQGLAGGSYEQYF.

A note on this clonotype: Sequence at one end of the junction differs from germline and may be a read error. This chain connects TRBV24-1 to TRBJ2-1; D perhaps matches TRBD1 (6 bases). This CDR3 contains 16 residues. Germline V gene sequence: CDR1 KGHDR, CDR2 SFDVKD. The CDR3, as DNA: TGTGGCACCATTTACCTACAGGGTACCGGCTACAATGAGCAGTTCTTC. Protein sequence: CGTIYLQGTGYNEQFF.

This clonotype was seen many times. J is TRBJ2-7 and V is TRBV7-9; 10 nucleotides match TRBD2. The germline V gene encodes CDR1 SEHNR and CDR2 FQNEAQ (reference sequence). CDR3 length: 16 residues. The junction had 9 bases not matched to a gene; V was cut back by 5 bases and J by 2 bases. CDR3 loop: CASSVSSGGPAYEQYF. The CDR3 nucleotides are TGTGCCAGCAGCGTTTCTAGCGGGGGACCTGCCTACGAGCAGTACTTC.

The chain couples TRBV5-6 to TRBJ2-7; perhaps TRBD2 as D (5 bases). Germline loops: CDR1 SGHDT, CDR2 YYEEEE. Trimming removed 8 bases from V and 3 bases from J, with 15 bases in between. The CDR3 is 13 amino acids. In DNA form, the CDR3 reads TGTGCCAGGGGCCCCGGGATTCTCTACGAGCAGTACTTC. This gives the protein CARGPGILYEQYF. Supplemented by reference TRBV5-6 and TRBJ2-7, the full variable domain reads DAGVTQSPTHLIKTRGQQVTLRCSPKSGHDTVSWYQQALGQGPQFIFQYYEEEERQRGNFPDRFSGHQFPNYSSELNVNALLLGDSALYLCARGPGILYEQYFGPGTRLTVT.

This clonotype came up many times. The CDR3 loop is CASSWPSEGYNEQFF. CDR3 nucleotide sequence: TGTGCCAGCAGCTGGCCCAGCGAAGGCTACAATGAGCAGTTCTTC. The chain joins TRBV7-8 to TRBJ2-1, with D unclear. Germline V gives CDR1 SGHVS, CDR2 FQNEAQ. V dropped 4 bases and J dropped 3 bases, with 13 bases sitting between them. The CDR3 length is 15 residues.

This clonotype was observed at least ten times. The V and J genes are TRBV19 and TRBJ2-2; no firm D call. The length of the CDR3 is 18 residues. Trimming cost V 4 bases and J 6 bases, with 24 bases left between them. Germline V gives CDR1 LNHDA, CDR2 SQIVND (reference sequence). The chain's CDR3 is CASSSPNSHRSKSGELFF. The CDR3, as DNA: TGTGCCAGTAGTAGCCCAAACAGCCACCGGTCAAAGTCCGGGGAGCTGTTTTTT.

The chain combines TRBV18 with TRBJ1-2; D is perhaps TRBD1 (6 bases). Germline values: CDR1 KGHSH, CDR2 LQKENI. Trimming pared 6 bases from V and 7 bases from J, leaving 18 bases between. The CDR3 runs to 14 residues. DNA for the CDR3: TGTGCCAGCTCCCTACCCGGGGGCGAGGTTGGCTACACCTTC. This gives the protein CASSLPGGEVGYTF.

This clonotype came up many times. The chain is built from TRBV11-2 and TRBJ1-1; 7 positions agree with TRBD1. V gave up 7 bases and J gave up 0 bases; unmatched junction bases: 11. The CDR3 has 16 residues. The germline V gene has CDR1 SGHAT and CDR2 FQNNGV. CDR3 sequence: CASNRRTGQMNTEAFF. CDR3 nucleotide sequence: TGTGCCAGCAACCGAAGAACGGGACAGATGAACACTGAAGCTTTCTTT. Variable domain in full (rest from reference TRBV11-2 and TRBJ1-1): EAGVAQSPRYKIIEKRQSVAFWCNPISGHATLYWYQQILGQGPKLLIQFQNNGVVDDSQLPKDRFSAERLKGVDSTLKIQPAKLEDSAVYLCASNRRTGQMNTEAFFGQGTRLTVV.